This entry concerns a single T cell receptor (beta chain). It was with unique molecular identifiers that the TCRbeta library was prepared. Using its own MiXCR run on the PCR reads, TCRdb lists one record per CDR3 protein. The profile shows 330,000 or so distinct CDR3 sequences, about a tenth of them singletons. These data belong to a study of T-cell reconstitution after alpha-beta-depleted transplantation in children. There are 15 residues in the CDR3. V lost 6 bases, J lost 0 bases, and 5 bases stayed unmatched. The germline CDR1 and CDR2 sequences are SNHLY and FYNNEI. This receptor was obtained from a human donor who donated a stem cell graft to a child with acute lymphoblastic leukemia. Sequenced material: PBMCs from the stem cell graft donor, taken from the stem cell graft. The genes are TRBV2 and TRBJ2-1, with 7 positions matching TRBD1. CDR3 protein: CASREDRSSYNEQFF. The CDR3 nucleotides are TGTGCCAGCAGGGAGGACAGGAGCTCCTACAATGAGCAGTTCTTC.